These 18 T cell receptor beta chains share one sample of origin, sequenced in a study of shared clonotypes between healthy human individuals. Sequencing used immunoSEQ multiplex PCR; TCRdb keeps in-frame clones, though not all of them. Seen here are about 2 million clones, roughly 94% observed once, and the top ten hold approximately 0.13%. The sample taken for sequencing was naive CD4+ T cells sorted from blood. Subset reported: CD45RA+ positively selected. These TCRs come from a man aged 18 to 30 in good health.

The chain links TRBV6-5 to TRBJ1-2; D gene unclear. The CDR3 sequence is 14 residues long. The germline V gene has CDR1 MNHEY and CDR2 SVGAGI. V was clipped by 6 bases and J by 7 bases, with 18 bases between them. The CDR3 DNA follows: TGTGCCAGCAGCCGACAAGACGTTTACTCTGGCTACACCTTC. Its protein is CASSRQDVYSGYTF.

This rearrangement joins TRBV10-3 to TRBJ2-3, with D perhaps TRBD1 (5 bases). V was cut by 8 bases and J by 4 bases, with 10 bases left in between. The germline CDR1 and CDR2 sequences are ENHRY and SYGVKD. CDR3 length equals 12 residues. CDR3 in amino acids: CAIAGAADTQYF. The CDR3 DNA reads TGTGCCATCGCTGGGGCGGCAGATACGCAGTATTTT.

Notes on this clone: The same CDR3 arises from other DNA sequences in this sample as well. The chain couples TRBV7-9 to TRBJ1-5; no firm D call. Germline V lookup: CDR1 SEHNR, CDR2 FQNEAQ (reference sequence). The CDR3 has 14 amino acids. The ends were cut back, 1 base at V and 4 bases at J, with 8 bases in the middle. The CDR3 nucleotides read TGTGCCAGCAGCTTAGGTGGTGGAAATCAGCCCCAGCATTTT. The encoded protein is CASSLGGGNQPQHF.

This clone was picked up one time. This sequence joins TRBV9 and TRBJ2-2; D is unresolved. There are 15 residues in the CDR3. Germline CDR1 is SGDLS and CDR2 is YYNGEE. Trimming cost V 0 bases and J 5 bases, with 11 bases left between them. DNA for the CDR3: TGTGCCAGCAGCGTAGTGGCTAGTGAGACCGGGGAGCTGTTTTTT. Its protein product is CASSVVASETGELFF.

The chain couples TRBV6-6 to TRBJ1-1; maybe TRBD1 (5 bases). The length of the CDR3 is 13 residues. V was trimmed by 2 bases and J by 4 bases, leaving 8 bases between them. Germline CDR1 and CDR2: MNHNY and SVGAGI (reference sequence). The DNA of the CDR3 is TGTGCCAGCAGTTACAGGGGTTCCACTGAAGCTTTCTTT. Its protein is CASSYRGSTEAFF.

The chain employs TRBV6-1 and TRBJ2-4; D remains unclear. In germline, CDR1 is MNHNS, CDR2 SASEGT. The CDR3 is 15 amino acids. V shed 6 bases and J shed 0 bases, with 12 bases lying between them. CDR3 DNA: TGTGCCAGCAGCCCTTCAAGGACAGCCAAAAACATTCAGTACTTC. This encodes CASSPSRTAKNIQYF.

The V and J genes are TRBV6-1 and TRBJ2-7; D remains unclear. V lost 6 bases and J 7 bases, leaving 13 bases between the germline ends. The CDR3 is made up of 12 amino acids. From germline, CDR1 is MNHNS and CDR2 SASEGT. The CDR3 DNA reads TGTGCCAGCAGCGCCACGGTCTGGGAGCAGTACTTC. It codes for CASSATVWEQYF.

This sequence joins TRBV10-3 and TRBJ1-2; D gene uncertain. The V end was cut by 10 bases, the J end by 0 bases, with 15 bases between. The CDR3 spans 14 residues. Germline values: CDR1 ENHRY, CDR2 SYGVKD. CDR3 DNA: TGTGCCACCACACCCGCCAGTACTAACTATGGCTACACCTTC. Translation: CATTPASTNYGYTF.

This chain joins TRBV5-1 and TRBJ2-1; D gene ambiguous. V lost 4 bases to trimming and J lost 10 bases, with 24 bases between them. CDR3 size: 16 residues. From germline, CDR1 is SGHRS and CDR2 YFSETQ. This CDR3 is CASSRTTSHSQAEQFF. CDR3 nucleotide sequence: TGCGCCAGCAGCAGGACCACCTCCCATAGCCAGGCCGAGCAGTTCTTC.

This chain joins TRBV5-4 and TRBJ1-2; D is unresolved. V lost 0 bases and J 4 bases, leaving 7 bases between the germline ends. This CDR3 contains 13 residues. Germline CDR1 SGHNT, CDR2 YYREEE (reference sequence). The CDR3 here is CASSLGDVYGYTF. The CDR3 nucleotides are TGTGCCAGCAGCTTGGGGGATGTCTATGGCTACACCTTC.

V gene TRBV9 combines with J gene TRBJ2-7; TRBD1 agrees at 8 bases. Germline lookup yields CDR1 SGDLS and CDR2 YYNGEE. V lost 4 bases to trimming and J lost 3 bases; unmatched junction nucleotides: 12. The length of the CDR3 is 16 residues. CDR3 DNA: TGTGCCAGCAGCCCATACCGACAGGGGCGTAGCTACGAGCAGTACTTC. This encodes CASSPYRQGRSYEQYF.

V usage is TRBV5-5 and J usage is TRBJ2-3; TRBD2 aligns across 8 bases. In germline, CDR1 is SGHKS, CDR2 YYEKEE (reference sequence). With 2 bases clipped from V and 7 bases from J, the junction kept 6 bases outside the gene matches. The CDR3 has 14 amino acids. Here the CDR3 reads CASSLGGLGNTQYF. CDR3 bases: TGTGCCAGCAGCTTAGGGGGACTAGGAAATACGCAGTATTTT.

The rearrangement joins TRBV29-1 to TRBJ2-7; 7 nucleotides match TRBD2. The CDR3 spans 19 residues. V gave up 0 bases and J gave up 2 bases; unmatched junction bases: 19. The germline V gene encodes CDR1 SQVTM and CDR2 ANQGSEA. The CDR3 DNA sequence: TGCAGCGTTGAAGAGGACCCCGGGGGGAATTGGGACGGAACCTACGAGCAGTACTTC. Its translation is CSVEEDPGGNWDGTYEQYF.

The V gene is TRBV2, the J gene TRBJ2-7; TRBD2 aligns across 7 bases. Germline CDR1 and CDR2: SNHLY and FYNNEI. This CDR3 is 15 amino acids long. The J segment lost 3 bases and the V segment lost 5 bases, leaving 10 bases of the junction unmatched. CDR3 coding DNA: TGTGCCAGCAGTTCCCCCAGCGGGATAGTCTACGAGCAGTACTTC. Translating gives CASSSPSGIVYEQYF.

The rearrangement joins TRBV10-3 to TRBJ1-5, with TRBD1 identical over 11 bases. V was pared by 0 bases and J by 13 bases, with 8 bases of the junction left unmatched. Per the germline V gene, CDR1 is ENHRY and CDR2 is SYGVKD. This CDR3 is built from 15 residues. Here the CDR3 DNA reads TGTGCCATCAGTGAGTCTCCGGGACAGGGGGGCGGTCAGCATTTT. It yields the protein CAISESPGQGGGQHF.

The V call is TRBV7-6, the J call TRBJ1-1; no clear D. CDR1 and CDR2 from the germline V gene are SGHVS and FNYEAQ. The CDR3 runs to 14 residues. V dropped 4 bases and J dropped 1 base, with 10 bases sitting between them. CDR3 in DNA: TGTGCCAGCAGCTCCATCCGGGGGAACACTGAAGCTTTCTTT. This gives the protein CASSSIRGNTEAFF.

V and J are TRBV4-1 and TRBJ1-6; 9 nucleotides match TRBD1. The germline CDR1 and CDR2 sequences are MGHRA and YSYEKL. The CDR3 is 15 residues long. V lost 3 bases to trimming and J lost 5 bases; unmatched junction nucleotides: 2. The CDR3 nucleotides are TGCGCCAGCAGCCATTGGGACAGGGATAATTCACCCCTCCACTTT. Translation gives CASSHWDRDNSPLHF.

This clone was seen a single time. The chain couples TRBV7-2 to TRBJ2-7, with D uncertain. V was pared by 4 bases and J by 3 bases, with 16 bases between. CDR3 length equals 15 residues. Germline V gives CDR1 SGHTA, CDR2 FQGNSA. CDR3 in amino acids: CASSYRASRDYEQYF. In nucleotides, the CDR3 is TGTGCCAGCAGCTACCGGGCCTCTAGAGACTACGAGCAGTACTTC.